The 21 T cell receptor beta chains below come from one sample, sequenced in a study of post-analysis software for immune sequencing data. Study results and limitations: A handful of TRBV segments (TRBV5-6, TRBV5-1 and TRBV20-1 among them) occurred more frequently in patients than in controls.

Prepared libraries of TCR beta cDNA carried unique molecular identifiers. TCRdb re-derived calls from the PCR reads in MiXCR, one entry per CDR3 protein. The sample yields roughly 430,000 distinct CDR3 sequences, more than 30% seen once. For these receptors, no antigen is known. Sequencing was performed on blood. The receptors come from a girl under 10 years old with multiple sclerosis.

V is TRBV21-1 and J is TRBJ2-7; TRBD1, as called in the table, went unchecked against the DNA. TRBV21-1 constitutes a pseudogene. The CDR3 contains 15 residues. CDR3 bases: TGTGCCAGCAGCAAGGTCCCAAGAAGGATTTACGAGCAGTACTTC. Its translation: CASSKVPRRIYEQYF.

This clonotype was seen only a few times. The rearrangement uses TRBV4-1 and TRBJ2-3, with D perhaps TRBD2 (5 bases). V was clipped by 1 base and J by 4 bases, with 12 bases between them. The CDR3 is 15 residues long. CDR1 and CDR2 (germline): MGHRA, YSYEKL. CDR3 bases: TGCGCCAGCAGCCAAGTTACGGGGATGGCAGATACGCAGTATTTT. Residues: CASSQVTGMADTQYF.

The gene calls are TRBV7-2 and TRBJ2-1; the match to TRBD2 covers 9 bases. Per the germline V gene, CDR1 is SGHTA and CDR2 is FQGNSA. The V and J ends lost 5 bases and 5 bases, in that order; junction bases with no gene match: 10. This CDR3 contains 16 residues. This CDR3 is CASSPQGGRAHNEQFF. CDR3 sequence (DNA): TGTGCCAGCAGCCCCCAGGGCGGGAGGGCCCACAATGAGCAGTTCTTC. Based on the CDR3 plus reference TRBV7-2 and TRBJ2-1, the full variable domain is GAGVSQSPSNKVTEKGKDVELRCDPISGHTALYWYRQSLGQGLEFLIYFQGNSAPDKSGLPSDRFSAERTGGSVSTLTIQRTQQEDSAVYLCASSPQGGRAHNEQFFGPGTRLTVL.

This clonotype has just a few counts. The chain has TRBV10-3 and TRBJ1-1; a weak D match, TRBD1 (5 bases). Germline V CDR1 and CDR2: ENHRY, SYGVKD. The CDR3 has 15 residues. Trimming shortened V by 2 bases and J by 1 base, and 11 bases separated the two germline ends. CDR3 in amino acids: CAISEAGRANTEAFF. CDR3 sequence (DNA): TGTGCCATCAGTGAGGCAGGGAGGGCGAACACTGAAGCTTTCTTT.

CDR3 in amino acids: CASSYSIGRTGATGQYF. The CDR3 coding sequence is TGTGCCAGCAGTTACTCGATAGGGAGGACAGGGGCCACCGGGCAGTACTTC. The genes are TRBV6-6 and TRBJ2-4, with TRBD1 matching 9 bases. The CDR3 sequence is 17 residues long. V lost 0 bases and J lost 13; bases outside the gene matches: 16. The germline V gene has CDR1 MNHNY and CDR2 SVGAGI (reference sequence).

The V gene is TRBV18, the J gene TRBJ1-1, with D unclear. Germline CDR1 is KGHSH and CDR2 is LQKENI. The CDR3 totals 15 residues. With 1 base removed from V and 6 bases from J, the gap between germline ends came to 15 bases. CDR3 protein: CASSPLRPEVSEAFF. The DNA for the CDR3 is TGTGCCAGCTCACCACTCCGGCCTGAGGTTTCTGAAGCTTTCTTT.

The rearrangement links TRBV7-9 to TRBJ1-6; maybe TRBD1 (5 bases). Per the germline V gene, CDR1 is SEHNR and CDR2 is FQNEAQ (reference sequence). The CDR3 loop spans 14 amino acids. Trimming shortened V by 3 bases and J by 5 bases, and 8 bases separated the two germline ends. CDR3 in amino acids: CASSFRQNNSPLHF. For the CDR3, the DNA is TGTGCCAGCAGCTTTCGACAGAATAATTCACCCCTCCACTTT. The variable domain in full, completed from reference TRBV7-9 and TRBJ1-6, reads DTGVSQNPRHKITKRGQNVTFRCDPISEHNRLYWYRQTLGQGPEFLTYFQNEAQLEKSRLLSDRFSAERPKGSFSTLEIQRTEQGDSAMYLCASSFRQNNSPLHFGNGTRLTVT.

This chain uses TRBV20-1 with TRBJ1-1; 12 bases fit TRBD1. CDR1 and CDR2 (germline): DFQATT, SNEGSKA (reference sequence). The V segment lost 7 bases and the J segment 5 bases; nucleotides outside the gene matches: 8. The CDR3 is 14 amino acids. Here the CDR3 DNA reads TGCAGTGGGTCCGGGACAGGGGGCGTGACTGAAGCTTTCTTT. As protein: CSGSGTGGVTEAFF.

The table lists this clonotype with a few counts. The genes are TRBV20-1 and TRBJ1-2; D is undetermined. Germline CDR1 DFQATT, CDR2 SNEGSKA (reference sequence). This CDR3 is 13 amino acids long. Trimming left V 4 bases short and J 5 bases short, with 14 bases between. The CDR3 is CSANHGPDYGYTF. CDR3 nucleotide sequence: TGCAGTGCTAATCACGGGCCGGATTATGGCTACACCTTC.

This clonotype was observed a few times. The V call is TRBV9, the J call TRBJ1-5; 9 positions match TRBD1. Per the germline V gene, CDR1 is SGDLS and CDR2 is YYNGEE. The CDR3 loop spans 15 amino acids. V was pared by 6 bases and J by 7 bases, with 11 bases of the junction left unmatched. The DNA for the CDR3 is TGTGCCAGCACCACAAAACAGGGGGCCCGACAGCCCCAGCATTTT. Protein product: CASTTKQGARQPQHF.

The chain uses TRBV27 and TRBJ2-1, with 12 bases fitting TRBD2. V dropped 4 bases and J dropped 0; count of bases not matched to a gene: 4. The CDR3 totals 17 residues. Germline V gene sequence: CDR1 MNHEY, CDR2 SMNVEV (reference sequence). The DNA of the CDR3 is TGTGCCAGCAGTTCAAGACTAGCGGGGGACTCCTACAATGAGCAGTTCTTC. It yields the protein CASSSRLAGDSYNEQFF.

This clonotype has more than one count but fewer than ten. The rearrangement links TRBV7-3 to TRBJ2-2; D remains ambiguous. Germline V CDR1 and CDR2: SGHTA, FQGTGA. With 10 bases removed from V and 6 bases from J, the gap between germline ends came to 12 bases. The CDR3 totals 12 residues. CDR3 DNA: TGTGCCACCAGTCTTACCCCCGGGGAGCTGTTTTTT. Protein: CATSLTPGELFF.

The genes are TRBV2 and TRBJ1-5; D is ambiguous. Germline V CDR1 and CDR2: SNHLY, FYNNEI. The CDR3 is 12 residues long. V was trimmed by 6 bases and J by 3 bases, leaving 6 bases between them. The CDR3 DNA sequence: TGTGCCAGCAGAGTCTTCAATCAGCCCCAGCATTTT. Its protein product is CASRVFNQPQHF.

The chain has TRBV5-1 and TRBJ2-7; 10 nucleotides line up with TRBD1. The J segment lost 7 bases and the V segment lost 0 bases, leaving 10 bases of the junction unmatched. The CDR3 sequence is 16 residues long. In germline, CDR1 is SGHRS, CDR2 YFSETQ. CDR3 loop: CASSLVGTGANNEQYF. In DNA, the CDR3 is TGCGCCAGCAGCTTGGTGGGGACAGGGGCGAACAATGAGCAGTACTTC. The full variable domain, in which reference TRBV5-1 and TRBJ2-7 provide the parts outside the CDR3, is KAGVTQTPRYLIKTRGQQVTLSCSPISGHRSVSWYQQTPGQGLQFLFEYFSETQRNKGNFPGRFSGRQFSNSRSEMNVSTLELGDSALYLCASSLVGTGANNEQYFGPGTRLTVT.

V and J are TRBV9 and TRBJ2-7; 7 nucleotides match TRBD2. The CDR3 is made up of 15 amino acids. J lost 0 bases, V lost 3 bases, and 6 bases had no gene match. Looked up from germline, CDR1 is SGDLS and CDR2 is YYNGEE. As DNA, the CDR3 is TGTGCCAGCAGCGCCGACCCTAGCGGCTCCTACGAGCAGTACTTC. It codes for CASSADPSGSYEQYF.

A single count supports this clonotype. J is TRBJ2-7 and V is TRBV27, with a tentative D call TRBD1 (6 bases). The CDR3 is 14 amino acids. V was cut by 6 bases and J by 1 base, with 13 bases left in between. CDR1 is MNHEY, CDR2 SMNVEV, per germline (reference sequence). CDR3 nucleotide sequence: TGTGCCAGCAGGTGGGGGCGCGGGTCCTACGAGCAGTACTTC. This encodes CASRWGRGSYEQYF.

The V and J genes are TRBV15 and TRBJ2-3; D may be TRBD1 or TRBD2 (5 bases each). The CDR3 covers 17 residues. Germline CDR1 reads LNHNV; CDR2 reads YYDKDF (reference sequence). The ends were cut back, 3 bases at V and 6 bases at J, with 22 bases in the middle. Written as DNA, the CDR3 is TGTGCCACCAGCAGCGAGAGAGGGGTGGGGATTGTTGATACGCAGTATTTT. Translated, it gives CATSSERGVGIVDTQYF.

The chain uses TRBV5-1 and TRBJ2-7, with TRBD2 identical over 9 bases. V trimming: 5 bases; J trimming: 0 bases; junction bases outside the gene matches: 6. CDR3 length: 15 residues. Germline V gene sequence: CDR1 SGHRS, CDR2 YFSETQ. CDR3 DNA sequence: TGCGCCAGCAGACGACTAGCGGTAAGCTCCTACGAGCAGTACTTC. Amino acids: CASRRLAVSSYEQYF.

Comment on this clonotype: The CDR3 ends on some other residue instead of the conserved phenylalanine or tryptophan, so this is likely a read error. J is TRBJ1-2 and V is TRBV28; no reliable D call. This CDR3 spans 12 amino acids. Germline assignment: CDR1 MDHEN and CDR2 SYDVKM. Trimming removed 1 base at V and 8 bases at J, with 8 bases between. CDR3 coding DNA: TGTGCCAGCAGTTTATCAGGCTCGGGCTACACCTTG. As protein: CASSLSGSGYTL.

The chain recombines TRBV21-1 with TRBJ1-2; the table calls TRBD1, which could not be checked here. TRBV21-1 is noted as a pseudogene. This CDR3 has 14 amino acids. Written as DNA, the CDR3 is TGTGCCAGCAGCAAAGATGGGGGTTACTATGGCTACACCTTC. This gives the protein CASSKDGGYYGYTF.

The chain links TRBV20-1 to TRBJ2-1, with 8 bases aligning to TRBD2. Trimming at V came to 6 bases and at J to 2 bases, leaving 12 bases not matched to a gene. CDR1 and CDR2 from the germline V gene are DFQATT and SNEGSKA (reference sequence). This CDR3 comprises 16 residues. CDR3 amino acids: CSAGLVGAKTYNEQFF. CDR3 nucleotide sequence: TGCAGTGCGGGACTAGTGGGAGCCAAAACCTACAATGAGCAGTTCTTC.